These 21 T cell receptor beta chains originate from one sample sequenced in a study of blood T cell repertoires in COVID-19 (dated by TCRdb to between 2020 and 2021). Receptor libraries were prepared by the immunoSEQ multiplex PCR assay. Drawn from immuneACCESS, this table holds only the in-frame rearrangements with V and J called that TCRdb kept. Clones are partly lost; checked studies trace under half to an unresolved V gene and leave the rest unexplained. This sample has 300,000 to 400,000 clones in its table, and 85% to 90% of those were observed once. The top ten clonotypes cover 3% of the sample. The sequenced sample consisted of peripheral blood. The receptors originated from a human donor in a cohort sampled during active COVID-19.

The chain carries TRBV9 and TRBJ2-5; D may be TRBD2 (6 bases). Germline values: CDR1 SGDLS, CDR2 YYNGEE. V was shortened by 3 bases and J by 2 bases, with 26 bases between the two germline ends. The CDR3 totals 19 residues. This CDR3 is CASSGGPASLSGLQETQYF. The CDR3 DNA is TGTGCCAGCAGCGGAGGACCGGCCTCACTTAGCGGCCTACAAGAGACCCAGTACTTC.

The gene calls are TRBV5-1 and TRBJ1-5; D call uncertain. The CDR3 covers 14 residues. Germline V gene data show CDR1 as SGHRS and CDR2 as YFSETQ. V was cut by 0 bases and J by 4 bases, with 8 bases left in between. CDR3 nucleotides: TGCGCCAGCAGCTTGGATGGGCCTAATCAGCCCCAGCATTTT. It yields the protein CASSLDGPNQPQHF.

This clone was seen once. The CDR3 coding sequence is TGTGCCAGCAGTTTACTAGGCGATACGCAGTATTTT. The encoded protein is CASSLLGDTQYF. This rearrangement joins TRBV27 to TRBJ2-3; D is unresolved. Germline loops: CDR1 MNHEY, CDR2 SMNVEV (reference sequence). There are 12 residues in the CDR3. V gave up 2 bases and J gave up 6 bases, with 6 bases separating them.

This clone occurred once. This sequence joins TRBV30 and TRBJ1-1; D perhaps matches TRBD1 (5 bases). The V end lost 4 bases, the J end lost 5 bases, and 11 bases lay between the germline ends. This CDR3 is built from 12 residues. The germline CDR1 and CDR2 sequences are GTSNPN and SVGIG (reference sequence). In DNA form, the CDR3 reads TGTGCCTGGAATGGGGGGTCGACTGAAGCTTTCTTT. The encoded protein is CAWNGGSTEAFF.

This rearrangement joins TRBV11-2 to TRBJ2-5; D uncertain. Trimming removed 0 bases at V and 4 bases at J, with 12 bases between. The CDR3 is made up of 15 amino acids. Germline loops: CDR1 SGHAT, CDR2 FQNNGV. CDR3 DNA: TGTGCCAGCAGCTTAGAGGTGCTAGGCCTAGAGACCCAGTACTTC. It specifies CASSLEVLGLETQYF.

The V call is TRBV19, the J call TRBJ2-7, with 7 bases fitting TRBD2. The CDR3 totals 15 residues. The junction had 7 bases not matched to a gene; V was cut back by 5 bases and J by 0 bases. Germline CDR1 is LNHDA and CDR2 is SQIVND (reference sequence). In DNA, the CDR3 is TGTGCCAGTAGTCGGACGGGGGGTTTCTCCTACGAGCAGTACTTC. Encoded protein: CASSRTGGFSYEQYF.

This chain uses TRBV5-1 with TRBJ2-5; possibly TRBD2 for D (5 bases). Germline V gives CDR1 SGHRS, CDR2 YFSETQ. The CDR3 covers 14 residues. The ends were cut back, 0 bases at V and 5 bases at J, with 11 bases in the middle. The CDR3 loop is CASSLAGIEETQYF. For the CDR3, the DNA is TGCGCCAGCAGCTTGGCCGGGATTGAGGAGACCCAGTACTTC.

The chain uses TRBV5-1 and TRBJ2-3; D may be TRBD2 (5 bases). This CDR3 comprises 15 residues. V was clipped by 4 bases and J by 3 bases, with 15 bases between them. Looked up from germline, CDR1 is SGHRS and CDR2 is YFSETQ. CDR3 sequence reads: CASSASISGTDTQYF. DNA for the CDR3: TGCGCCAGCAGCGCTTCCATCTCGGGGACAGATACGCAGTATTTT.

V usage is TRBV14 and J usage is TRBJ2-7, with 10 bases matching TRBD1. From germline, CDR1 is SGHDN and CDR2 FVKESK. CDR3 length: 14 amino acids. J gave up 5 bases and V 4 bases, and 5 bases lay outside the gene matches. CDR3 sequence (DNA): TGTGCCAGCAGCCCGTGGGACAGGGGAAACGAGCAGTACTTC. Translating gives CASSPWDRGNEQYF.

This rearrangement joins TRBV2 to TRBJ2-1; TRBD2 agrees at 7 bases. CDR3 length equals 15 residues. Germline V lookup: CDR1 SNHLY, CDR2 FYNNEI. V was clipped by 3 bases and J by 2 bases; unmatched bases: 4. CDR3 region: CASSDGGRPYNEQFF. The CDR3 DNA reads TGTGCCAGCAGTGATGGCGGGAGACCCTACAATGAGCAGTTCTTC.

The rearrangement uses TRBV27 and TRBJ2-7, with TRBD2 as a possible D gene (6 bases). V was shortened by 6 bases and J by 1 base, with 16 bases between the two germline ends. Germline V gives CDR1 MNHEY, CDR2 SMNVEV (reference sequence). The CDR3 is 15 amino acids. The CDR3 loop reads CASSPGASESYEQYF. The CDR3 nucleotides read TGTGCCAGCAGCCCTGGGGCTAGCGAGTCCTACGAGCAGTACTTC.

This chain joins TRBV2 and TRBJ1-6, with D maybe TRBD1 (5 bases). Germline CDR1 reads SNHLY; CDR2 reads FYNNEI. V gave up 4 bases and J gave up 7 bases, with 20 bases separating them. The CDR3 is made up of 17 amino acids. The CDR3 bases are TGTGCCAGCAGTGGCCGGGACTCCAAGAGAGTCAATTCACCCCTCCACTTT. Amino acid sequence: CASSGRDSKRVNSPLHF.

The J gene is TRBJ2-6, the V gene TRBV5-4; 8 positions match TRBD1. With V trimmed by 3 bases and J by 0 bases, 5 bases remained unmatched. From germline, CDR1 is SGHNT and CDR2 YYREEE (reference sequence). CDR3 length: 17 residues. CDR3 in DNA: TGTGCCAGCAGCTCGGGGGACAGGTACTCTGGGGCCAACGTCCTGACTTTC. Residues: CASSSGDRYSGANVLTF.

This chain links TRBV14 with TRBJ1-4; possible D gene TRBD1, 5 bases. V was shortened by 1 base and J by 8 bases, with 20 bases between the two germline ends. The CDR3 runs 17 residues. Germline values: CDR1 SGHDN, CDR2 FVKESK. CDR3 loop: CASSQAAGGPLGEKLFF. In DNA form, the CDR3 reads TGTGCCAGCAGCCAAGCCGCCGGGGGTCCCTTGGGGGAAAAACTGTTTTTT.

The chain has TRBV9 and TRBJ2-5, with 9 bases aligning to TRBD2. Germline-derived CDR1 and CDR2 are SGDLS and YYNGEE. V lost 3 bases, J lost 9 bases, and 21 bases stayed unmatched. The CDR3 contains 18 residues. CDR3 sequence (DNA): TGTGCCAGCAGCGCCCGACTAGCGGATGCCCCTTCGGGTTTGGCCCAGTACTTC. Encoded protein: CASSARLADAPSGLAQYF.

V gene TRBV11-3 combines with J gene TRBJ2-3, with 8 nucleotides matching TRBD2. This CDR3 has 15 amino acids. J was trimmed by 7 bases and V by 1 base; bases with no gene match: 7. Per germline, CDR1 SGHNT and CDR2 YENEEA. This chain's CDR3 is CASSLGAAGAHTQYF. The CDR3 nucleotides read TGTGCCAGCAGCTTAGGGGCAGCGGGGGCCCATACGCAGTATTTT.

Concerning this clone: Other DNA sequences in the sample encode the same CDR3. The rearrangement uses TRBV5-1 and TRBJ2-5; D unresolved. This CDR3 is 11 amino acids long. CDR1 and CDR2 from the germline V gene are SGHRS and YFSETQ. V gave up 2 bases and J gave up 4 bases, with 3 bases separating them. The DNA for the CDR3 is TGCGCCAGCAGCTTTCGAGAGACCCAGTACTTC. This codes for CASSFRETQYF.

The chain uses TRBV7-3 and TRBJ2-3, with 7 positions matching TRBD2. The germline V gene encodes CDR1 SGHTA and CDR2 FQGTGA. The CDR3 consists of 18 residues. Trimming removed 3 bases from V and 1 base from J; junction bases left unmatched: 13. CDR3: CASSFKRAQRGGTDTQYF. The DNA of the CDR3 is TGTGCCAGCAGCTTTAAAAGGGCCCAGCGGGGTGGCACAGATACGCAGTATTTT.

The gene calls are TRBV7-6 and TRBJ1-1, with 9 bases lining up with TRBD1. V lost 6 bases and J lost 2; bases outside the gene matches: 10. CDR3 length: 16 residues. Per germline, CDR1 SGHVS and CDR2 FNYEAQ. The CDR3 spells CASSYGQGLRNTEAFF. The CDR3 DNA sequence: TGTGCCAGCAGTTACGGACAGGGGCTACGAAACACTGAAGCTTTCTTT.

The genes are TRBV11-2 and TRBJ2-7; D call uncertain. With 3 bases removed from V and 6 bases from J, the gap between germline ends came to 6 bases. Germline V lookup: CDR1 SGHAT, CDR2 FQNNGV. This CDR3 comprises 11 residues. CDR3 sequence: CASSFYGEQYF. CDR3 nucleotides: TGTGCCAGCAGCTTCTACGGCGAGCAGTACTTC.

This rearrangement joins TRBV9 to TRBJ2-5, with TRBD2 matching 12 bases. V shed 1 base and J 2 bases; nucleotides not matched to a gene: 0. Germline V gene data show CDR1 as SGDLS and CDR2 as YYNGEE. This CDR3 spans 15 amino acids. In nucleotides, the CDR3 is TGTGCCAGCAGCGTACTAGCGGGGGGGCAAGAGACCCAGTACTTC. Translating it yields CASSVLAGGQETQYF. Full variable domain (remainder filled in from reference TRBV9 and TRBJ2-5): DSGVTQTPKHLITATGQRVTLRCSPRSGDLSVYWYQQSLDQGLQFLIQYYNGEERAKGNILERFSAQQFPDLHSELNLSSLELGDSALYFCASSVLAGGQETQYFGPGTRLLVL.